This entry lists 8 T cell receptor beta chains sequenced from one sample in a study of response to subunit inactivated influenza vaccine (dated by TCRdb to between 2018 and 2020). The library was obtained by RT-PCR. The listed sequencing device is Illumina HiSeq 2500. TCRdb passed the public sequencing reads through fastp at Q25 and MiXCR, retaining productive beta sequences. Duplicate CDR3 protein sequences are folded into a single record with the most common DNA and genes. Present in this sample are a few hundred thousand distinct CDR3 sequences, about 7.2% of which were seen just once. Around 13% of the sample rests with the top ten. The sample consisted of PBMCs from blood, taken less than 30 months after vaccination. The receptor source for this set is a man in his fifties or sixties who received an inactivated influenza vaccine. Donor details come from another sample of the same person, matched by shared clones.

Many counts were recorded for this clonotype. This chain links TRBV19 with TRBJ2-1; the D gene is possibly TRBD1 (5 bases). V lost 6 bases, J lost 9 bases, and 15 bases lay in between. The CDR3 extends over 13 amino acids. CDR1 LNHDA and CDR2 SQIVND come from the germline V gene (reference sequence). The CDR3 DNA reads TGTGCCAGTAGCCCCCTCCCTCAGGGTGAGCAGTTCTTC. It yields the protein CASSPLPQGEQFF.

The chain carries TRBV5-4 and TRBJ1-2; TRBD1 agrees at 12 bases. This CDR3 is built from 17 residues. V was clipped by 4 bases and J by 7 bases; unmatched bases: 14. Germline CDR1 reads SGHNT; CDR2 reads YYREEE (reference sequence). CDR3 amino acids: CASSREGQGARGSGYTF. In nucleotides, the CDR3 is TGTGCCAGCAGCCGCGAGGGACAGGGGGCTCGGGGCTCTGGCTACACCTTC.

This clonotype showed up just a few times. This chain links TRBV12-3 or TRBV12-4 with TRBJ2-1; the D call may be TRBD1 or TRBD2 (5 bases each). The CDR3 loop spans 14 amino acids. The germline V and J ends were trimmed by 3 bases and 7 bases, with 13 bases remaining between them. CDR3 coding DNA: TGTGCCAGCAGTTTTGTGCAGGGAGCAAATGAGCAGTTCTTC. Its protein is CASSFVQGANEQFF.

This sequence joins TRBV7-8 and TRBJ1-6; D is ambiguous. V lost 5 bases and J lost 9, with 8 bases in between. The CDR3 extends over 12 amino acids. Germline V gene sequence: CDR1 SGHVS, CDR2 FQNEAQ. The CDR3 here is CASSTSGSPLHF. The CDR3 coding sequence is TGTGCCAGCAGCACCTCCGGTTCACCCCTCCACTTT.

This clonotype was observed a handful of times. The chain is built from TRBV19 and TRBJ1-2; TRBD1 is a possible D gene (5 bases). The V gene's germline CDR1 is LNHDA and CDR2 SQIVND (reference sequence). V lost 7 bases and J lost 4, with 19 bases in between. The CDR3 runs 15 residues. The CDR3 protein is CASTGPYWQGYGYTF. CDR3 in DNA: TGTGCCAGTACCGGGCCGTATTGGCAGGGCTATGGCTACACCTTC.

Many counts were recorded for this clonotype. The chain links TRBV5-1 to TRBJ2-3; tentative D call: TRBD1 (5 bases). Trimming took off 3 bases at V and 2 bases at J, with 16 bases between the two ends. Looked up from germline, CDR1 is SGHRS and CDR2 is YFSETQ. The CDR3 has 16 amino acids. The CDR3 DNA is TGCGCCAGCAGCTGGAGTGGCGGCAGGGTCACAGATACGCAGTATTTT. Amino acids: CASSWSGGRVTDTQYF.

This clonotype showed up just a few times. V usage is TRBV29-1 and J usage is TRBJ2-7; 9 bases match TRBD2. There are 16 residues in the CDR3. The V segment lost 0 bases and the J segment 3 bases; nucleotides outside the gene matches: 9. Germline CDR1 is SQVTM and CDR2 is ANQGSEA. This CDR3 reads CSVEDPLGSGSYEQYF. The DNA for the CDR3 is TGCAGCGTTGAAGATCCCCTGGGTAGCGGGAGCTACGAGCAGTACTTC.

This clonotype was observed a handful of times. J is TRBJ2-1 and V is TRBV20-1; TRBD2 matches at 10 bases. Per germline, CDR1 DFQATT and CDR2 SNEGSKA (reference sequence). J was trimmed by 0 bases and V by 0 bases; bases with no gene match: 11. This CDR3 comprises 19 residues. The CDR3 spells CSARDPKLAGLSSYNEQFF. CDR3 DNA: TGCAGTGCTAGAGATCCAAAACTAGCGGGGTTGAGCTCCTACAATGAGCAGTTCTTC.